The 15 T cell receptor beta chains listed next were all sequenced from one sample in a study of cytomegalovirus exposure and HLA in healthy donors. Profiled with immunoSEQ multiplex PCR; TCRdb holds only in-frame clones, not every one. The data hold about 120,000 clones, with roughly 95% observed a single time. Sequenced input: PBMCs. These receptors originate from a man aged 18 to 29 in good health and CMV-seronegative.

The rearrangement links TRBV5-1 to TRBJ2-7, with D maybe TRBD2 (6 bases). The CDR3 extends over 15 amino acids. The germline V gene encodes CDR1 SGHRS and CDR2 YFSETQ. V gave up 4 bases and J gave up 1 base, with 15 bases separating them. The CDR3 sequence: CASSADRDSSYEQYF. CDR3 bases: TGCGCCAGCAGCGCCGACCGGGACTCATCCTACGAGCAGTACTTC.

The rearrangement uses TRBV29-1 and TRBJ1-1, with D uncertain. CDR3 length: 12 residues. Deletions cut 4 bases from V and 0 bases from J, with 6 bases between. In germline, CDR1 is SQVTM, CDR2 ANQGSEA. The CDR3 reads CSVASVNTEAFF. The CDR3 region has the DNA TGCAGCGTTGCCTCGGTGAACACTGAAGCTTTCTTT.

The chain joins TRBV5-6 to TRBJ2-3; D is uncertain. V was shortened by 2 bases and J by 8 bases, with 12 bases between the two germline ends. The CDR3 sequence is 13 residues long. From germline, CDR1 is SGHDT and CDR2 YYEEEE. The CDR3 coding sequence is TGTGCCAGCAGCTTACTGCCGGAGCCTACGCAGTATTTT. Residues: CASSLLPEPTQYF.

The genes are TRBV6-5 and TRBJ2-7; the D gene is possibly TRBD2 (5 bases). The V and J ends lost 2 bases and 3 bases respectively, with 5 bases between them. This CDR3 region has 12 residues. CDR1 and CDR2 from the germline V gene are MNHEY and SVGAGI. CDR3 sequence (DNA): TGTGCCAGCAGTTACCGGGGCTACGAGCAGTACTTC. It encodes CASSYRGYEQYF.

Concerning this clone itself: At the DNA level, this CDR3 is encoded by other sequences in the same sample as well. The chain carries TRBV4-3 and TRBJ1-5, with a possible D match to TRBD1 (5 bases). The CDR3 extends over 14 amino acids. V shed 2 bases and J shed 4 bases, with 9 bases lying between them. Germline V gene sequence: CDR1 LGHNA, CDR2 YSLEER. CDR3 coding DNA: TGCGCCAGCAGCCAAAGGCAGGGAAATCAGCCCCAGCATTTT. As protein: CASSQRQGNQPQHF.

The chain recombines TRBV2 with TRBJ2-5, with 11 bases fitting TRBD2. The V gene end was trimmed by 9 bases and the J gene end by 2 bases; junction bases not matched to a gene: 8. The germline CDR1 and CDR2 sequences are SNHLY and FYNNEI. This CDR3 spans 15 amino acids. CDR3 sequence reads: CARATGTSGQETQYF. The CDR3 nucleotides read TGTGCCAGGGCTACCGGGACTAGCGGACAAGAGACCCAGTACTTC.

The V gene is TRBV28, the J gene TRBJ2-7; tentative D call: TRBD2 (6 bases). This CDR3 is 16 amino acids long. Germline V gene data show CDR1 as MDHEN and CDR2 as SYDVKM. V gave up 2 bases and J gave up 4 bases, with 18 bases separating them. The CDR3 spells CASSLQGGGGMYEQYF. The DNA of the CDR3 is TGTGCCAGCAGTTTACAGGGAGGCGGAGGAATGTACGAGCAGTACTTC.

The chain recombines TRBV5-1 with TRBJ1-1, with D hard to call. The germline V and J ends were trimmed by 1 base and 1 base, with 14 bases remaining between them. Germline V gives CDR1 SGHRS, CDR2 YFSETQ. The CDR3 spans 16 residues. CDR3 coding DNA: TGCGCCAGCAGCTTGAGAGGCCCTGGAGGGAACACTGAAGCTTTCTTT. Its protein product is CASSLRGPGGNTEAFF. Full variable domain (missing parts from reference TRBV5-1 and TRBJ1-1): KAGVTQTPRYLIKTRGQQVTLSCSPISGHRSVSWYQQTPGQGLQFLFEYFSETQRNKGNFPGRFSGRQFSNSRSEMNVSTLELGDSALYLCASSLRGPGGNTEAFFGQGTRLTVV.

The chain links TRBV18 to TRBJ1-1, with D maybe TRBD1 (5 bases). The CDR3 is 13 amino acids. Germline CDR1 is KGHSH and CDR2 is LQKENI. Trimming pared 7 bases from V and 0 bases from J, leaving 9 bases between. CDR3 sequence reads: CASLPTVNTEAFF. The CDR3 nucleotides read TGTGCCAGCTTGCCGACAGTGAACACTGAAGCTTTCTTT.

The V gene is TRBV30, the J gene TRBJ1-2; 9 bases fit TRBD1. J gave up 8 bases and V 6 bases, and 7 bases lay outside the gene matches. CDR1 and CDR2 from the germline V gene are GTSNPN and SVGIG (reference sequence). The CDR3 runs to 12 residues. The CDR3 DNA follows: TGTGCCTGCCCGGGACAGGGAAGCGGCTACACCTTC. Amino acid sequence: CACPGQGSGYTF.

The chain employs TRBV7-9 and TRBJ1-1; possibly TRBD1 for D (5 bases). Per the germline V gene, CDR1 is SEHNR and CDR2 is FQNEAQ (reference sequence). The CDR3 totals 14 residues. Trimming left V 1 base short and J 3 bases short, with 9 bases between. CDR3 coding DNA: TGTGCCAGCAGCTTAGGGGGGGTGCACACTGAAGCTTTCTTT. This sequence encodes CASSLGGVHTEAFF.

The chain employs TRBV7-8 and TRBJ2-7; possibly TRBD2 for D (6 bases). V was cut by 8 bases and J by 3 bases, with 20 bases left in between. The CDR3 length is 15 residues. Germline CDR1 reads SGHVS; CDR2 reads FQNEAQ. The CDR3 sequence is CASSGIHGGNYEQYF. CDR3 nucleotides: TGTGCCAGCTCTGGGATTCACGGAGGGAACTACGAGCAGTACTTC.

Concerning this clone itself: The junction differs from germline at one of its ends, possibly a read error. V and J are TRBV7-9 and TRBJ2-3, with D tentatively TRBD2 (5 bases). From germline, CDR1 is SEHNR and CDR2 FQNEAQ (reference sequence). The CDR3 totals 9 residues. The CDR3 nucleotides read TGTGCCAGCAGCCAACCCGAGGGTTTT. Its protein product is CASSQPEGF.

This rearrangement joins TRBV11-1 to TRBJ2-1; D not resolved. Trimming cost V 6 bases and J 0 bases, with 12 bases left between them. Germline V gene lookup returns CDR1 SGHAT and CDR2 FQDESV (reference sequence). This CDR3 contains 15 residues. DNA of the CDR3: TGTGCCAGCAGTTCCGCCTTTAGCTCCTACAATGAGCAGTTCTTC. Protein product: CASSSAFSSYNEQFF.

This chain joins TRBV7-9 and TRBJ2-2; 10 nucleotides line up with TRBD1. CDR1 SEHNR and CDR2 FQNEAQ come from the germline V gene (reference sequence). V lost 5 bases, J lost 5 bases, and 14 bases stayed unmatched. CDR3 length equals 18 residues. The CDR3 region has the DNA TGTGCCAGCAGCCCCCTCCCCGGGGACAGGGGTATGACCGGGGAGCTGTTTTTT. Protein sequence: CASSPLPGDRGMTGELFF.